Here is one T cell receptor (beta chain) with its context. Its antigen remains unknown. This CDR3 is built from 13 residues. Germline CDR1 reads MGHDK; CDR2 reads SYGVNS. The data originate from a study of CXCR3-negative and CXCR3-positive naive CD8 T cells. Regarding the study as a whole: Memory CD8+ cells showed much lower diversity, while both naive subsets were comparably high.

The study made its TRB cDNA libraries by 5' RACE, adding UMI labels. TCRdb re-analyzed the 5' RACE reads; it lists each CDR3 protein once, without DNA. Its table lists over 70,000 distinct CDR3 sequences. The sequence was obtained from a human donor in good health. Some clones in this sample may be carry-over from other donors' samples. The source material was naive CXCR3- CD8+ T cells from blood. Subset of the sample: CD45RO-CCR7+CD27+CD95- naive CD8+ T cells lacking CXCR3 (TNR3-). The rearrangement uses TRBV25-1 and TRBJ1-2; with no DNA, the TCRdb D assignment of TRBD1 cannot be verified. CDR3 loop: CASSESGAHGYTF.